The T cell receptor (beta chain) under discussion was sequenced for a study of T cells in Graves' hyperthyroidism and ophthalmopathy. This CDR3 has 12 amino acids. The germline CDR1 and CDR2 sequences are DFQATT and SNEGSKA (reference sequence). V was clipped by 5 bases and J by 3 bases, with 11 bases between them. Study results and caveats: Prediction of ophthalmopathy progression came a median about 6 months pre-onset.

This clonotype was recorded many times. Its antigen remains unknown. TCR beta CDR3 sequences were amplified from RNA transcripts. With the HTBI primer set, the TCR CDR3 went through a first round of RT-PCR. TCRdb ran MiXCR on the multiplex PCR reads and lists one entry per CDR3 protein. The sample has more than 300,000 distinct CDR3 sequences; roughly 20% are singletons. The sequence was collected from a man between 18 and 29 years old with Graves' ophthalmopathy. Sequenced material: blood. This chain connects TRBV20-1 to TRBJ2-7; no firm D call. The DNA of the CDR3 is TGCAGTGCTCCAATGGGCCTCTACGAGCAGTACTTC. Its protein product is CSAPMGLYEQYF.